This T cell receptor (beta chain) was captured by sequencing in a study of technical replicates of blood from a few donors. This CDR3 is 18 amino acids long. The trim removed 5 bases at V and 2 bases at J, leaving 13 bases unmatched. CDR1 SGHVS and CDR2 FNYEAQ come from the germline V gene. Profiled with immunoSEQ multiplex PCR; TCRdb holds only in-frame clones, not every one. The data hold tens of thousands of clones, with 80% to 95% observed a single time. The clonotype originates from a human donor in good health. Some clones in this sample may be carry-over from other donors' samples. The sample was PBMCs. This sequence joins TRBV7-6 and TRBJ2-1; TRBD1 agrees at 9 bases. In DNA form, the CDR3 reads TGTGCCAGCAGCCTACAGGGGGCGTTAAAACCCCCCTACAATGAGCAGTTCTTC. Its protein product is CASSLQGALKPPYNEQFF.